This T cell receptor beta chain was sequenced for a study of blood T cell repertoires in COVID-19. Across the whole study: Donors in the United States, Italy and Spain gave samples during acute or convalescent COVID-19. Sources were T cells, B-cell-depleted T cells, or PBMCs; the material itself was cDNA or gDNA.

In the study's own analysis: Reference gene primer amplification yielded estimated nucleated cell counts. Here immunoSEQ multiplex PCR was the method, and the copy in TCRdb shows in-frame clones only, minus some. That table supplies the V and J calls and clone size; D and trimming were determined from the DNA. Counted here are approximately 69,000 clones, under 85% occurring once; the ten biggest clones make up 16%. The germline V gene has CDR1 SGHVS and CDR2 FNYEAQ. Deletions cut 4 bases from V and 0 bases from J, with 12 bases between. This CDR3 is 16 amino acids long. This TCR derives from a man in his sixties with acute or convalescent COVID-19. Sample: peripheral blood. The chain carries TRBV7-6 and TRBJ2-2; TRBD1 is a possible D gene (5 bases). CDR3 nucleotide sequence: TGTGCCAGCAGCTCATCCAAGACAGCGAACACCGGGGAGCTGTTTTTT. Its translation is CASSSSKTANTGELFF.